What follows are 4 T cell receptor beta chains derived from one specimen sequenced in a study of T cells in localized non-small cell lung cancer. TCRdb keeps only in-frame clones here, not all; method: immunoSEQ multiplex PCR. In the table there are about 1,200 clones, 26% of which are singletons. The sequencing used normal lung tissue next to the tumor, collected before any cancer treatment. The receptors shown here come from a male donor at least 60 years old with stage II lung adenocarcinoma.

The sample holds a few counts of this clone. This chain joins TRBV6-8 and TRBJ2-3, with D possibly TRBD1 on 6 matching bases. Between the trimmed V and J ends, which lost 5 bases and 2 bases, there was a span of 14 bases. The CDR3 runs to 15 residues. Germline V lookup: CDR1 MNHGY, CDR2 SAAAGT. CDR3 region: CASSKGTWDTDTQYF. Written as DNA, the CDR3 is TGTGCCAGCAGTAAGGGGACATGGGACACAGATACGCAGTATTTT.

The chain employs TRBV19 and TRBJ1-6, with D perhaps matching TRBD1 (5 bases). The CDR3 totals 15 residues. Germline V gene lookup returns CDR1 LNHDA and CDR2 SQIVND (reference sequence). V was shortened by 4 bases and J by 0 bases, with 7 bases between the two germline ends. The CDR3 DNA reads as TGTGCCAGTAGTACAGGGAACTCCTATAATTCACCCCTCCACTTT. Its protein is CASSTGNSYNSPLHF.

This clone was found a few times. The chain links TRBV7-7 to TRBJ1-4, with 9 positions matching TRBD1. V shed 4 bases and J 0 bases; nucleotides not matched to a gene: 15. The CDR3 runs to 20 residues. Germline-derived CDR1 and CDR2 are SSHAT and FNYEAQ (reference sequence). CDR3 amino acids: CASSSHGTGYRRATNEKLFF. The CDR3 DNA reads TGTGCCAGCAGCTCTCACGGGACAGGGTACCGACGTGCAACTAATGAAAAACTGTTTTTT.

This clone was counted only a few times. The V call is TRBV19, the J call TRBJ1-1, with TRBD1 matching 10 bases. V lost 5 bases, J lost 4 bases, and 4 bases stayed unmatched. The CDR3 spans 14 residues. CDR1 and CDR2 from the germline V gene are LNHDA and SQIVND (reference sequence). CDR3 protein: CASSPGQGSTEAFF. The CDR3 DNA reads TGTGCCAGTAGTCCGGGACAGGGGAGCACTGAAGCTTTCTTT. The whole variable domain, filled in from reference TRBV19 and TRBJ1-1, reads DGGITQSPKYLFRKEGQNVTLSCEQNLNHDAMYWYRQDPGQGLRLIYYSQIVNDFQKGDIAEGYSVSREKKESFPLTVTSAQKNPTAFYLCASSPGQGSTEAFFGQGTRLTVV.